The T cell receptor (beta chain) under discussion was sequenced for a study of OX40 agonist ivuxolimab in advanced cancers. Study-wide context: The costimulatory receptor OX40 (CD134) was targeted by ivuxolimab, a fully human IgG2 agonistic monoclonal antibody. Intravenous ivuxolimab was administered to patients every 2 weeks at six dose levels: 0.01, 0.1, 0.3, 1.5, 3 and 10 mg/kg. Of the roughly 51 patients in dose escalation, around 19 had hepatocellular carcinoma, some 15 had melanoma, 9 had renal cell carcinoma and 9 had head and neck cancer. In the dose-escalation cohort, more than 75% of patients were male, and the mean age was around 60 years, with a range of 23 to 79. Prior anti-PD-1, anti-PD-L1 or anti-CTLA-4 therapy was permitted, and 40% of dose-escalation patients had received checkpoint inhibitors. Partial responses occurred in three dose-escalation patients: two with cutaneous melanoma and one with hepatocellular carcinoma. Peripheral TCRbeta sequencing was intended to test whether TCR sequence diversity was altered and clonal T-cell expansion was caused by ivuxolimab. The paper reports the monotherapy dose-escalation portion (N = 52 patients) of the phase I ivuxolimab trial. General conclusions and limits of the study: After ivuxolimab, expanded clones were on average more numerous among CD8+ T cells than among CD4+ T cells. Low levels of normalized T-cell clonal expansion were also seen in some patients who did not respond. Antigen specificity was not determined for the clonally expanded peripheral T cells. In the 0.1-3.0 mg/kg groups, partial responders were among the patients with the lowest normalized peripheral clonal expansion, particularly in CD8+ T cells. At doses of 0.1 to 3.0 mg/kg, clonal expansion of both CD4+ and CD8+ blood T cells was observed from baseline to week 6.

As concerns this clone: The antigen it binds to is not known. No qualities accompany the bases; no much larger clone lies one base away.

From cysteine to phenylalanine, the CDR3 is 13 amino acids long. Kept here is only the CDR3 DNA, which spans 39 bases and is read in frame from base 1. The junction shows trimming of 8 bases on V and 4 bases on J, plus 12 bases between the germline ends. CDR1 and CDR2 were assigned from the germline V gene (reference sequence) as SEHNR and FQNEAQ. Patients with a history of autoimmune disease or receiving systemic immunosuppression were excluded from the trial. Peripheral blood for TCR sequencing was drawn from every dose cohort at baseline, at cycle 4 day 1 and at cycle 7 day 1. The samples were drawn from a first-in-human, open-label, multicenter phase I dose-escalation trial of ivuxolimab. Adults with locally advanced or metastatic melanoma, renal cell carcinoma, hepatocellular carcinoma or head and neck squamous cell carcinoma were enrolled in the trial. Before TCR sequencing, CD4+ T cells and CD8+ T cells were sorted from peripheral blood as separate populations.

For sequencing of the TCRbeta CDR3 region, genomic DNA was extracted from the sorted cells. TCRbeta CDR3 regions were sequenced using the immunoSEQ Assay. The source is immuneACCESS, and TCRdb retained only in-frame sequences with V and J called. Part of the clones is not carried over; for the studies checked, unresolved V genes explain less than half of this, and the remainder is unexplained. The table for this sample lists some 19,000 clones; approximately 86% of them were counted only once. The ten largest clones capture about half of the sample. The sequence links TRBV7-9 to TRBJ1-5, with a weak D call of TRBD1 (5 bases match). The specimen comprised CD4+ or CD8+ T cells sorted from blood, sampled in a trial of the OX40 agonist ivuxolimab. The receptor comes from an adult with an advanced solid tumor such as melanoma, head and neck, liver or kidney cancer. The DNA reads as follows: TGTGCCAGCGGTGGGGGGGGTAATCAGCCCCAGCATTTT. It translates as CASGGGGNQPQHF.